This entry lists 10 T cell receptor beta chains sequenced from one sample in a study of blood T cell repertoires in COVID-19. Measured with immunoSEQ multiplex PCR; TCRdb has only the in-frame clones, and not every one. The table has over 130,000 clones, about 88% seen once; the top ten hold 2.5%. The sequencing sample was made of peripheral blood. Receptors were obtained from a human donor with COVID-19, enrolled during active disease. The donor label of this sample is uncertain.

Only a few counts were recorded for this clone. The chain couples TRBV21-1 to TRBJ1-3. TRBV21-1 is given as a pseudogene. This CDR3 spans 15 amino acids. The CDR3 DNA is TGTGCCAGCAGCAAAGTCAGAGGCTCTGGAAACACCATATATTTT. Translation gives CASSKVRGSGNTIYF.

CDR3 protein: CASSLVTGGREKLFF. The CDR3 coding sequence is TGTGCCAGCAGCTTGGTGACAGGGGGCCGAGAAAAACTGTTTTTT. The chain combines TRBV5-5 with TRBJ1-4, with 10 bases that match TRBD1. The junction had 4 bases not matched to a gene; V was cut back by 0 bases and J by 8 bases. Germline-derived CDR1 and CDR2 are SGHKS and YYEKEE (reference sequence). The CDR3 loop spans 15 amino acids.

The rearrangement joins TRBV5-1 to TRBJ1-2; D gene ambiguous. The CDR3 is 15 residues long. Between the trimmed V and J ends, which lost 4 bases and 1 base, there was a span of 14 bases. Germline V CDR1 and CDR2: SGHRS, YFSETQ. The CDR3 sequence: CASSPIRGSNYGYTF. The CDR3 DNA reads as TGCGCCAGCAGCCCGATCCGAGGGAGTAACTATGGCTACACCTTC.

The gene calls are TRBV19 and TRBJ1-1, with D possibly TRBD1 on 6 matching bases. Germline CDR1 reads LNHDA; CDR2 reads SQIVND (reference sequence). The CDR3 is made up of 13 amino acids. V was shortened by 6 bases and J by 1 base, with 9 bases between the two germline ends. CDR3 DNA sequence: TGTGCCAGTAGCTTACAGGGGAACACTGAAGCTTTCTTT. Amino acids: CASSLQGNTEAFF.

For this clone: Additional DNA sequences in this sample encode the identical CDR3. The chain joins TRBV3-1 (or the pseudogene TRBV3-2) to TRBJ2-7; 8 bases line up with TRBD1. The CDR3 is 14 amino acids. V shed 4 bases and J 1 base; nucleotides not matched to a gene: 3. Germline CDR1 reads LGHDT; CDR2 reads YNNKEL (reference sequence). CDR3 DNA sequence: TGTGCCAGCAGCCCCGGACAGGGATCCTACGAGCAGTACTTC. Its protein product is CASSPGQGSYEQYF.

The CDR3 reads CASSQKWGGEAFF. The DNA of the CDR3 is TGTGCCAGCAGCCAAAAGTGGGGGGGCGAAGCTTTCTTT. The chain carries TRBV3-1 (or the pseudogene TRBV3-2) and TRBJ1-1; tentative D call: TRBD1 (6 bases). Between the trimmed V and J ends, which lost 2 bases and 8 bases, there was a span of 12 bases. This CDR3 is 13 amino acids long. The V gene's germline CDR1 is LGHDT and CDR2 YNNKEL (reference sequence).

The chain recombines TRBV19 with TRBJ2-1; no clear D. The CDR3 is 11 amino acids. Trimming stripped 5 bases from V and 7 bases from J, with 6 bases between. Germline lookup yields CDR1 LNHDA and CDR2 SQIVND (reference sequence). The CDR3 loop is CASSLSNEQFF. The CDR3, as DNA: TGTGCCAGTAGTCTATCAAATGAGCAGTTCTTC.

J is TRBJ2-5 and V is TRBV3-1 (or the pseudogene TRBV3-2); D is unresolved. V shed 0 bases and J shed 5 bases, with 4 bases lying between them. The CDR3 runs to 12 residues. Germline V gene data show CDR1 as LGHDT and CDR2 as YNNKEL (reference sequence). The CDR3 DNA sequence: TGTGCCAGCAGCCAAGAGAGGGAGACCCAGTACTTC. Protein sequence: CASSQERETQYF.

The genes are TRBV18 and TRBJ2-1, with TRBD2 matching 15 bases. CDR1 and CDR2 (germline): KGHSH, LQKENI. J gave up 4 bases and V 3 bases, and 10 bases lay outside the gene matches. This CDR3 is 19 amino acids long. The CDR3 coding sequence is TGTGCCAGCTCACCCCCGGGACTAGCGGGAGGTATCGGTTACAATGAGCAGTTCTTC. Amino acids: CASSPPGLAGGIGYNEQFF.

A single count supports this clone. V usage is TRBV10-3 and J usage is TRBJ2-7; 7 positions agree with TRBD1. With V trimmed by 6 bases and J by 0 bases, 2 bases remained unmatched. Per the germline V gene, CDR1 is ENHRY and CDR2 is SYGVKD. The CDR3 is 13 residues long. For the CDR3, the DNA is TGTGCCATCAGGGACAGGAGCTCCTACGAGCAGTACTTC. Protein: CAIRDRSSYEQYF.